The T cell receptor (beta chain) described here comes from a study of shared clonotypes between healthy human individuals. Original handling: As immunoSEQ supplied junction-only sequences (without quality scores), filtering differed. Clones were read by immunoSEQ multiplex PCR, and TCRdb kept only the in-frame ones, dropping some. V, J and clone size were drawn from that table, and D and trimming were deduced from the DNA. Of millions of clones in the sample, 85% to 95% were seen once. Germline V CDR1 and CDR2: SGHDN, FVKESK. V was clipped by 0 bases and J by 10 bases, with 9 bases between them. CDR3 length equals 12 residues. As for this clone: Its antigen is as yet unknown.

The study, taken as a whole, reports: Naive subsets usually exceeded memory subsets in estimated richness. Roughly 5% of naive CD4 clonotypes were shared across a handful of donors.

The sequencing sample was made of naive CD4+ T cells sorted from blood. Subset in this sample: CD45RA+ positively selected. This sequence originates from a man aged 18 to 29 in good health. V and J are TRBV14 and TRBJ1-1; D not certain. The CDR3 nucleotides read TGTGCCAGCAGCCAAGATCGAAGGGTAGCTTTCTTT. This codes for CASSQDRRVAFF.